This TCR beta chain emerged from a study of T-cell reconstitution after alpha-beta-depleted transplantation in children. Study-wide points: Where alpha-beta T cells came from about two months after transplant was reportedly several hundred expanded graft clones.

Details on this clonotype: Its antigen is unidentified.

Molecular barcoding with unique molecular identifiers was used for the TCRbeta library. TCRdb ran MiXCR on the PCR reads and lists one entry per CDR3 protein. There are about 310,000 distinct CDR3 sequences in the sample; 20% to 30% occur only once, and approximately 11% lies in the top ten. The CDR3 extends over 14 amino acids. V was clipped by 4 bases and J by 2 bases, with 9 bases between them. In germline, CDR1 is SGHRS, CDR2 YFSETQ. The source of this sequence is a male patient younger than 18 who had a stem cell transplant for acute lymphoblastic leukemia, so the T cells may come from the graft donor. The V call is TRBV5-1, the J call TRBJ2-2; D is perhaps TRBD2 (6 bases). The material sequenced was PBMCs, mostly from graft donor cells, taken 180 days after TCRalphabeta/CD19-depleted stem cell transplant. The CDR3 nucleotides are TGCGCCAGCAGCACTAGCTTAAACACCGGGGAGCTGTTTTTT. Amino acid sequence: CASSTSLNTGELFF.